This T cell receptor beta chain was recorded in a study of tumor and adjacent non-tumor tissue in lung cancer. No cell sorting was done before RNA was extracted from the tissue. More than 3 cm separated this lung sample from the edge of the tumor. A modified ARM-PCR protocol with three rounds of nested PCR amplified TCRbeta. One entry per CDR3 protein, called by TCRdb with MiXCR from the multiplex PCR reads. The data show 90,000 to 120,000 distinct CDR3 sequences, 65% seen once. Study-level points and caveats: Significantly higher TCR diversity was found in tumor than normal lung.

CDR3 length: 15 residues. The germline CDR1 and CDR2 sequences are SQVTM and ANQGSEA. As concerns this clonotype: The antigen is undetermined. The CDR3 end shows no conserved phenylalanine or tryptophan, and so a read error is likely.

The chain combines TRBV29-1 with TRBJ2-2, with D possibly TRBD1 on 6 matching bases. The sample comprised distant non-tumor lung tissue. The clonotype comes from a man aged 30 to 39 with non-small cell lung cancer. The CDR3 sequence: CSVETRGRKTGELFI. The CDR3 nucleotides are TGCAGTGTTGAAACTAGGGGGAGAAAAACCGGGGAGCTGTTTATT.